Here is one T cell receptor (beta chain) with its context. This clone was observed a few times. The specificity of this receptor is unknown. Qualities for individual bases were not recorded, and no much larger clone is one base off. All of the isolated RNA was reverse transcribed with the High Capacity cDNA Reverse Transcription Kit, so expressed TCRB transcripts were sequenced. Deep immunoSEQ sequencing was applied to naive, central memory and regulatory T cell samples, giving an average of around 4 million total reads per sample. Sorted cells were lysed in RLT buffer, and RNA was extracted using DNase-treated RNeasy Micro or Mini kits according to cell number. Each cell subset was processed separately to prevent cross-contamination, with patient and healthy donor samples processed together. TCRB sequences were amplified from cDNA with the immunoSEQ multiplex PCR, producing 87-bp fragments spanning the CDR3 region. Amplicons were sequenced on the Illumina HiSeq platform. Per the authors' processing: PCR bias was computationally corrected using synthetic template baselines, reads within Hamming distance 2 were collapsed, and singletons that could not be merged were discarded. Reads were aligned to IMGT to assign V, D and J genes, CDR3 length, and insertions or deletions at six rearrangement sites. Within each subset, clonotype counts were normalized to sorted cell number, after which true diversity and Gini coefficients were computed with the tcR R package. Repertoire sharing was quantified using the overlap coefficient calculated on TCRB nucleotide sequences. Held by TCRdb, this immuneACCESS table contains in-frame sequences only and omits some clones. Under half of the omission traces to an unresolved V gene where checked; the cause of the rest is unknown. The V and J calls and clone size are taken from that table; D and trimming were inferred from the DNA. The sample has roughly 150,000 clones on record, over 7.5% of them singletons. Together, the top ten hold 0.55% to 0.75% of the sample.

These data come from a study of beta chain features in type 1 diabetes (dated 2018 in TCRdb). Broadly, across the study: No differences in mean age, gender distribution, total cell number or subset yield were found between patients and healthy donors. A total of about 100 million sorted cells were examined across all samples, and RNA yield correlated strongly with the number of cells per subset. In the study, recently diagnosed type 1 diabetes patients and matched healthy donors were compared on the TCRB repertoires of their sorted circulating CD4+ T cell subsets. Regulatory and stem cell-like memory subsets were obtained from only 8 patients and about 8 healthy donors, while naive and central memory subsets were obtained from all 30 or so donors.

V is cut by 0 bases and J by 5 bases, and the space between the germline ends is 10 bases. From the germline V gene (reference sequence), CDR1 is SEHNR and CDR2 is FQNEAQ. Including cysteine and phenylalanine, the CDR3 has 14 amino acids. The retained sequence is limited to the CDR3, 42 bases, with the frame set at the first base. The research as a whole found: Naive, central memory and regulatory TCRB repertoires appeared to be more alike among patients than among healthy donors. Sequencing cDNA rather than genomic DNA could over-represent highly expressing activated cells, although activation and CD3 levels did not differ between groups. Shorter templates might be favored by PCR, yet because patient and control samples were amplified and corrected together, any such skew would affect both groups equally. HLA sub-analyses involved small numbers of individuals, so any influence of HLA type on TCRB rearrangement remained unresolved. Type 1 diabetes patients showed a moderate but significant shortening of TCRB CDR3 length in all four CD4+ subsets. At VDJ recombination sites, type 1 diabetes patients had fewer insertions and more deleted nucleotides, which implies abnormalities in thymic rearrangement.

Each donor gave one peripheral blood draw, about 110 mL on average, collected into heparinised tubes. A BD FACSAria II was used to sort naive, central memory, regulatory and stem cell-like memory CD4+ T cells with a panel that included CD45RO, CCR7, CD25, CD127, CD95 and CD27. Purity was above 95% for every sorted population. Right away, PBMCs were isolated by Lymphoprep density gradient centrifugation and were stained directly, with no culture step. So that batch effects would be minimized, each experiment stained and sorted samples in pairs, pairing one healthy donor with one patient. Recombination connected TRBV7-9 to TRBJ2-5; TRBD1 might be the D gene, on 5 matching bases. The origin of this receptor is a man between 18 and 29 years old in good health. The sequenced sample was central memory CD4+ T cells from blood. The DNA reads TGTGCCAGCAGCTTAGCGCAAGGGGTTGAGACCCAGTACTTC. It codes for CASSLAQGVETQYF. With the rest looked up from the reference TRBV7-9 and TRBJ2-5 genes rather than sequenced, the full variable domain is DTGVSQNPRHKITKRGQNVTFRCDPISEHNRLYWYRQTLGQGPEFLTYFQNEAQLEKSRLLSDRFSAERPKGSFSTLEIQRTEQGDSAMYLCASSLAQGVETQYFGPGTRLLVL.